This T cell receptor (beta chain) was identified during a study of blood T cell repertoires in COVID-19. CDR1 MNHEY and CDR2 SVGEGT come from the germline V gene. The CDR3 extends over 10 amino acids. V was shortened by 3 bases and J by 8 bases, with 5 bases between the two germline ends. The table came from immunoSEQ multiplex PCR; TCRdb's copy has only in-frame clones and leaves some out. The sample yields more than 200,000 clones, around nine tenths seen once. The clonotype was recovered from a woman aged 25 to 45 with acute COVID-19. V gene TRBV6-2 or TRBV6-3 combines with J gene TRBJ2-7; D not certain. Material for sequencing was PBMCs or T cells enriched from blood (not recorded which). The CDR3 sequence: CASSYPKQYF. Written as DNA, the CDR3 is TGTGCCAGCAGTTATCCCAAGCAGTACTTC.